The 3 T cell receptor beta chains given below trace back to one sample, sequenced in a study of T cells in Graves' hyperthyroidism and ophthalmopathy. Amplification targeted TCR beta CDR3 regions from RNA transcripts. When the TCR CDR3 underwent first-round RT-PCR, the HTBI primer set was used. TCRdb re-called the multiplex PCR reads through MiXCR, storing one row per CDR3 protein. The sample yields around 600,000 distinct CDR3 sequences, about 16% seen once. Sequences were obtained from blood. The receptors come from a woman aged 35 to 49 with Graves' ophthalmopathy.

The chain links TRBV12-3 or TRBV12-4 to TRBJ2-2; 9 bases agree with TRBD2. Trimming cost V 6 bases and J 4 bases; bases outside gene matches: 6. The CDR3 runs 15 residues. The CDR3 DNA reads TGTGCCAGCAGCCCTAGGACTAGCGCCACCGGGGAGCTGTTTTTT. The encoded protein is CASSPRTSATGELFF.

The table lists this clonotype with many counts. This chain uses TRBV11-2 with TRBJ2-3; D uncertain. Trimming removed 2 bases from V and 2 bases from J, with 11 bases in between. The CDR3 is 15 residues long. Per the germline V gene, CDR1 is SGHAT and CDR2 is FQNNGV. The CDR3 protein is CASSLTGMTTDTQYF. As DNA, the CDR3 is TGTGCCAGCAGCTTAACTGGAATGACCACAGATACGCAGTATTTT.

This clonotype was found many times. The rearrangement links TRBV20-1 to TRBJ1-1; D remains ambiguous. Trimming removed 3 bases from V and 4 bases from J, with 21 bases in between. The germline V gene encodes CDR1 DFQATT and CDR2 SNEGSKA (reference sequence). The CDR3 contains 16 residues. CDR3 sequence reads: CSASRGFAWASTEAFF. CDR3 DNA: TGCAGTGCTAGTCGTGGTTTCGCGTGGGCTAGCACTGAAGCTTTCTTT.